The 25 T cell receptor beta chains below all came from one sample that was sequenced in a study of blood T cell repertoires in COVID-19. Profiling relied on immunoSEQ multiplex PCR, and the TCRdb table lists in-frame clones only, not all of them. The sample carries roughly 250,000 clones, about 85% recorded once. The specimen was peripheral blood. The receptors were gathered from a human donor with COVID-19, enrolled during active disease. The donor label of this sample is uncertain.

The chain combines TRBV10-3 with TRBJ2-1; the match to TRBD2 covers 8 bases. The CDR3 sequence is 15 residues long. The germline V gene encodes CDR1 ENHRY and CDR2 SYGVKD. The junction had 7 bases not matched to a gene; V was cut back by 3 bases and J by 6 bases. CDR3 nucleotide sequence: TGTGCCATCAGTGAAGCAGCGGGAGCAACCAATGAGCAGTTCTTC. It encodes CAISEAAGATNEQFF.

J is TRBJ2-5 and V is TRBV7-2, with 9 bases identical to TRBD2. Germline lookup yields CDR1 SGHTA and CDR2 FQGNSA. The CDR3 contains 14 residues. The J segment lost 5 bases and the V segment lost 4 bases, leaving 5 bases of the junction unmatched. The CDR3 is CASSSVAGVETQYF. As DNA, the CDR3 is TGTGCCAGCAGCTCCGTAGCGGGAGTTGAGACCCAGTACTTC.

V usage is TRBV2 and J usage is TRBJ2-3; the match to TRBD1 covers 8 bases. The CDR3 contains 15 residues. The V gene's germline CDR1 is SNHLY and CDR2 FYNNEI. The trim removed 7 bases at V and 1 base at J, leaving 7 bases unmatched. The CDR3, as DNA: TGTGCCAGCATGGAACAGGGGGTTCGCACAGATACGCAGTATTTT. Translated: CASMEQGVRTDTQYF.

The chain links TRBV28 to TRBJ2-3, with 7 positions matching TRBD1. The germline CDR1 and CDR2 sequences are MDHEN and SYDVKM. The ends lost 6 bases at V and 3 bases at J; junction bases unmatched: 9. There are 15 residues in the CDR3. The CDR3 here is CASREAGGATDTQYF. CDR3 in DNA: TGTGCCAGCAGGGAGGCAGGGGGTGCGACAGATACGCAGTATTTT.

The chain couples TRBV6-1 to TRBJ2-6; 12 bases map to TRBD1. Germline trimming cut 0 bases from V and 0 bases from J; bases unmatched to any gene: 12. Germline CDR1 MNHNS, CDR2 SASEGT. The CDR3 spans 22 residues. The CDR3 DNA reads as TGTGCCAGCAGTGAAGCGCTTCGGGACAGGGGGCAGGTGGGCTCTGGGGCCAACGTCCTGACTTTC. Its protein is CASSEALRDRGQVGSGANVLTF.

This clone showed up just a few times. V usage is TRBV7-9 and J usage is TRBJ2-2; D call uncertain. The CDR3 runs to 15 residues. Germline CDR1 and CDR2: SEHNR and FQNEAQ (reference sequence). V lost 7 bases to trimming and J lost 2 bases, with 14 bases between them. CDR3 DNA: TGTGCCAGCACCCAAGGAACAGCCAACACCGGGGAGCTGTTTTTT. It encodes CASTQGTANTGELFF.

The gene calls are TRBV10-3 and TRBJ1-1; 8 bases fit TRBD1. The V gene end was trimmed by 7 bases and the J gene end by 3 bases; junction bases not matched to a gene: 10. CDR1 ENHRY and CDR2 SYGVKD come from the germline V gene. The CDR3 is 15 residues long. DNA of the CDR3: TGTGCCATCAATGCAGGGGGCAGTAGGGACACTGAAGCTTTCTTT. It codes for CAINAGGSRDTEAFF.

The rearrangement uses TRBV10-3 and TRBJ2-1; 8 bases map to TRBD2. The junction had 4 bases not matched to a gene; V was cut back by 6 bases and J by 0 bases. Germline V gives CDR1 ENHRY, CDR2 SYGVKD. There are 15 residues in the CDR3. The CDR3 protein is CAISLAGSSYNEQFF. CDR3 in DNA: TGTGCCATCAGCTTAGCGGGGAGCTCCTACAATGAGCAGTTCTTC.

The V and J genes are TRBV6-1 and TRBJ1-4; D call uncertain. This CDR3 spans 14 amino acids. Germline V lookup: CDR1 MNHNS, CDR2 SASEGT. V lost 2 bases, J lost 8 bases, and 12 bases lay in between. The CDR3 region has the DNA TGTGCCAGCAGTGAAATTGAGGGTGTCGAAAAACTGTTTTTT. Residues: CASSEIEGVEKLFF.

This chain uses TRBV5-1 with TRBJ2-3; D may be TRBD2 (5 bases). The V end was cut by 4 bases, the J end by 1 base, with 10 bases between. Germline V gene lookup returns CDR1 SGHRS and CDR2 YFSETQ. This CDR3 has 14 residues. The CDR3 reads CASSPPGGTDTQYF. CDR3 bases: TGCGCCAGCAGCCCCCCCGGGGGCACAGATACGCAGTATTTT.

This clone appeared once. This rearrangement joins TRBV9 to TRBJ2-1, with 13 bases matching TRBD2. Trimming took 3 bases from V and 9 from J; bases not matched to a gene: 9. Germline CDR1 reads SGDLS; CDR2 reads YYNGEE. The CDR3 consists of 16 residues. In DNA form, the CDR3 reads TGTGCCAGCAGCGAACTAGCGGGAGGGAATGGCGGTGAGCAGTTCTTC. Protein sequence: CASSELAGGNGGEQFF.

V is TRBV7-4 and J is TRBJ1-5; 7 bases agree with TRBD1. Trimming at V came to 0 bases and at J to 5 bases, leaving 1 base not matched to a gene. The CDR3 covers 14 residues. In germline, CDR1 is SGHVT, CDR2 SQSDAQ. DNA for the CDR3: TGTGCCAGCAGCTTAGCCACAGGGGATCAGCCCCAGCATTTT. Protein: CASSLATGDQPQHF.

This clone appeared a few times. The rearrangement joins TRBV5-1 to TRBJ1-4, with unresolved D. V lost 4 bases and J 3 bases, leaving 13 bases between the germline ends. The CDR3 is made up of 15 amino acids. Germline-derived CDR1 and CDR2 are SGHRS and YFSETQ. This chain's CDR3 is CASSRDQAPNEKLFF. The CDR3 nucleotides read TGCGCCAGCAGCCGGGATCAGGCACCTAATGAAAAACTGTTTTTT.

This clone was counted once. The chain combines TRBV7-9 with TRBJ2-1; tentative D call: TRBD2 (6 bases). V lost 2 bases, J lost 5 bases, and 10 bases lay in between. CDR3 size: 14 residues. Germline CDR1 SEHNR, CDR2 FQNEAQ (reference sequence). This CDR3 is CASSLWGVNNEQFF. The CDR3 DNA reads as TGTGCCAGCAGCTTATGGGGGGTTAACAATGAGCAGTTCTTC. Together with reference TRBV7-9 and TRBJ2-1, the CDR3 gives the full variable domain: DTGVSQNPRHKITKRGQNVTFRCDPISEHNRLYWYRQTLGQGPEFLTYFQNEAQLEKSRLLSDRFSAERPKGSFSTLEIQRTEQGDSAMYLCASSLWGVNNEQFFGPGTRLTVL.

This rearrangement joins TRBV27 to TRBJ2-7; a weak D match, TRBD2 (5 bases). The CDR3 has 15 residues. Deletions cut 5 bases from V and 1 base from J, with 15 bases between. Looked up from germline, CDR1 is MNHEY and CDR2 is SMNVEV (reference sequence). CDR3 protein: CASSHPGLPSYEQYF. CDR3 bases: TGTGCCAGCAGTCACCCGGGGTTACCGTCCTACGAGCAGTACTTC.

This clone was recorded once. This chain uses TRBV29-1 with TRBJ1-2; D remains ambiguous. CDR1 and CDR2 (germline): SQVTM, ANQGSEA. The germline V and J ends were trimmed by 0 bases and 4 bases, with 12 bases remaining between them. The CDR3 is 14 residues long. The CDR3 reads CSVEDLARGYGYTF. The CDR3 bases are TGCAGCGTTGAAGATCTAGCGAGAGGCTATGGCTACACCTTC.

This chain connects TRBV10-3 to TRBJ2-1; 7 bases match TRBD1. Trimming cost V 2 bases and J 10 bases; bases outside gene matches: 5. This CDR3 comprises 13 residues. Germline V gene data show CDR1 as ENHRY and CDR2 as SYGVKD. The CDR3 coding sequence is TGTGCCATCAGTGAGACAGGGGACGAGGAGCAGTTCTTC. Amino acid sequence: CAISETGDEEQFF.

The V gene is TRBV4-3, the J gene TRBJ1-1, with a possible D match to TRBD1 (6 bases). This CDR3 is 16 amino acids long. V was cut by 3 bases and J by 0 bases, with 14 bases left in between. Germline values: CDR1 LGHNA, CDR2 YSLEER. The CDR3 protein is CASSQDPQGVNTEAFF. CDR3 nucleotide sequence: TGCGCCAGCAGCCAGGACCCACAGGGAGTGAACACTGAAGCTTTCTTT.

This clone was seen only once. The chain uses TRBV7-2 and TRBJ2-1; D remains unclear. CDR1 and CDR2 (germline): SGHTA, FQGNSA. Trimming removed 2 bases from V and 10 bases from J, with 6 bases in between. The CDR3 is 11 residues long. Written as DNA, the CDR3 is TGTGCCAGCAGCTTACACAGCGAGCAGTTCTTC. Protein: CASSLHSEQFF.

This chain's CDR3 is CASSPFGTANQPQHF. The CDR3 DNA follows: TGTGCCAGCAGTCCATTCGGGACAGCTAATCAGCCCCAGCATTTT. This chain links TRBV27 with TRBJ1-5; 7 positions match TRBD1. V trimming: 5 bases; J trimming: 4 bases; junction bases outside the gene matches: 8. The CDR3 extends over 15 amino acids. Germline values: CDR1 MNHEY, CDR2 SMNVEV (reference sequence).

The CDR3: CASGDLAVSYEQYF. In DNA form, the CDR3 reads TGTGCCAGCGGGGACCTAGCGGTCTCCTACGAGCAGTACTTC. V usage is TRBV6-6 and J usage is TRBJ2-7, with 7 bases lining up with TRBD2. Per germline, CDR1 MNHNY and CDR2 SVGAGI (reference sequence). J lost 0 bases, V lost 8 bases, and 7 bases had no gene match. The CDR3 extends over 14 amino acids.

The CDR3 DNA reads as TGTGCCAGCAGCTTAGATGGCAGACAGTCCTACGAGCAGTACTTC. This encodes CASSLDGRQSYEQYF. V gene TRBV7-9 combines with J gene TRBJ2-7, with TRBD1 as a possible D gene (5 bases). Germline CDR1 SEHNR, CDR2 FQNEAQ (reference sequence). The CDR3 sequence is 15 residues long. The V gene lost 1 base and the J gene lost 1 base, with 11 bases spanning the gap.

The rearrangement uses TRBV5-6 and TRBJ2-5; D may be TRBD1 (6 bases). The germline V gene has CDR1 SGHDT and CDR2 YYEEEE. V lost 2 bases and J 5 bases, leaving 13 bases between the germline ends. This CDR3 has 14 amino acids. CDR3 in DNA: TGTGCCAGCAGCTTCTCAGGGGCTAGGGAGACCCAGTACTTC. Translated, it gives CASSFSGARETQYF. Based on the CDR3 plus reference TRBV5-6 and TRBJ2-5, the full variable domain is DAGVTQSPTHLIKTRGQQVTLRCSPKSGHDTVSWYQQALGQGPQFIFQYYEEEERQRGNFPDRFSGHQFPNYSSELNVNALLLGDSALYLCASSFSGARETQYFGPGTRLLVL.

The rearrangement uses TRBV11-2 and TRBJ2-7, with 9 bases that match TRBD2. Germline V CDR1 and CDR2: SGHAT, FQNNGV. The CDR3 contains 14 residues. The V gene end was trimmed by 5 bases and the J gene end by 6 bases; junction bases not matched to a gene: 8. CDR3 bases: TGTGCCAGCAGCCGGACGGGCGGGAGGGGCGAGCAGTACTTC. Translating it yields CASSRTGGRGEQYF.

The chain uses TRBV2 and TRBJ2-1; 14 positions agree with TRBD2. Trimming removed 4 bases from V and 8 bases from J; junction bases left unmatched: 7. Germline CDR1 is SNHLY and CDR2 is FYNNEI. The CDR3 runs 16 residues. CDR3 in DNA: TGTGCCAGCAGTGCGACTAGCGGGAGGGCCGGGCATGAGCAGTTCTTC. This sequence encodes CASSATSGRAGHEQFF.